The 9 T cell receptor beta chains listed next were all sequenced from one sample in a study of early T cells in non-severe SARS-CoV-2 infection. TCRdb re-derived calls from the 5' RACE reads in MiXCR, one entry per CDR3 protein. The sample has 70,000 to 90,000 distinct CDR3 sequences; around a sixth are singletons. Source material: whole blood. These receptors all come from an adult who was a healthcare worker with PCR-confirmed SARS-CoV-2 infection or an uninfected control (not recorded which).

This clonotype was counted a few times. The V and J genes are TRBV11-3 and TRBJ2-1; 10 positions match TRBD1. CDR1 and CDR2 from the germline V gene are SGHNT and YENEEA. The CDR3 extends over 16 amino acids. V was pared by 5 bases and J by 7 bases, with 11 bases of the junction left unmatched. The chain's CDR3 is CASSPPGDRGANEQFF. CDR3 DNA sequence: TGTGCCAGCAGCCCTCCTGGGGACAGGGGTGCGAATGAGCAGTTCTTC.

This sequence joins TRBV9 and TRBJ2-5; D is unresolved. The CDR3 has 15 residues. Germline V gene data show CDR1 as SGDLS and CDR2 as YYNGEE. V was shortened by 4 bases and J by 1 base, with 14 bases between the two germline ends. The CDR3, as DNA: TGTGCCAGCAGCCCCCAAGTCGATTTCCAAGAGACCCAGTACTTC. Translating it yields CASSPQVDFQETQYF.

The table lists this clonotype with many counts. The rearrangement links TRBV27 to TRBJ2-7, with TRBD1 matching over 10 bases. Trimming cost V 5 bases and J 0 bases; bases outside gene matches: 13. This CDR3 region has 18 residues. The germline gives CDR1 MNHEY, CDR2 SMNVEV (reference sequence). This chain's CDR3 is CASSPWTGGASFSYEQYF. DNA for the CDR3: TGTGCCAGCAGTCCCTGGACAGGGGGGGCTTCTTTCTCCTACGAGCAGTACTTC.

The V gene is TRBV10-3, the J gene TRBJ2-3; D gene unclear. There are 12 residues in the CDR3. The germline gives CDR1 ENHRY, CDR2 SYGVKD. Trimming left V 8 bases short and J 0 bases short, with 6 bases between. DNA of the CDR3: TGTGCCATCGAACAGAGCACAGATACGCAGTATTTT. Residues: CAIEQSTDTQYF.

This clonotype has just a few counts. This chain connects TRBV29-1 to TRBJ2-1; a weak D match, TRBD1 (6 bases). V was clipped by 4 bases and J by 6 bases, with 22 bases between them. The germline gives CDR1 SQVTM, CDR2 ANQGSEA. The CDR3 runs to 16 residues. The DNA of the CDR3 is TGCAGCGTTGTAATCATAACAGGGTCTGGTGTCAATGAGCAGTTCTTC. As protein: CSVVIITGSGVNEQFF.

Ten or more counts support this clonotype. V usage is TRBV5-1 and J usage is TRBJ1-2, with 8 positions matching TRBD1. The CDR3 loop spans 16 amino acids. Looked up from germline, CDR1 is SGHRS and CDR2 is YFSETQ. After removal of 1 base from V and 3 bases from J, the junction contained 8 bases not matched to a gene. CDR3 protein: CASSLSFAGGDYGYTF. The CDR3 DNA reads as TGCGCCAGCAGCTTGAGCTTCGCAGGGGGCGACTATGGCTACACCTTC.

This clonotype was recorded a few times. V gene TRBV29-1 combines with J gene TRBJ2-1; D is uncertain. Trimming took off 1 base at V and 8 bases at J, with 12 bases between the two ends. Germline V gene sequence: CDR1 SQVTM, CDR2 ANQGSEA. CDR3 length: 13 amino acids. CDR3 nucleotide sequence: TGCAGCGTTGAAGGGGCAGTGGGCCATGAGCAGTTCTTC. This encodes CSVEGAVGHEQFF.

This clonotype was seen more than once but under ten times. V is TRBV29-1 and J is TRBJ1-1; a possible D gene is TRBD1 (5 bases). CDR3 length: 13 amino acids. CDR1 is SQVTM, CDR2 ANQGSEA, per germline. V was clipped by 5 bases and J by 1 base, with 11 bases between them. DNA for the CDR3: TGCAGCGTTTGTTTAGGGGCGAACACTGAAGCTTTCTTT. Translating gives CSVCLGANTEAFF.

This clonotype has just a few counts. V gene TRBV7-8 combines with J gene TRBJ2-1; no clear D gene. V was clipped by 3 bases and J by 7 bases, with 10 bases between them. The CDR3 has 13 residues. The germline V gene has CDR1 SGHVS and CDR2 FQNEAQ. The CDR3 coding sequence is TGTGCCAGCAGCTTCCGGCCCAAAAATGAGCAGTTCTTC. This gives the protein CASSFRPKNEQFF.